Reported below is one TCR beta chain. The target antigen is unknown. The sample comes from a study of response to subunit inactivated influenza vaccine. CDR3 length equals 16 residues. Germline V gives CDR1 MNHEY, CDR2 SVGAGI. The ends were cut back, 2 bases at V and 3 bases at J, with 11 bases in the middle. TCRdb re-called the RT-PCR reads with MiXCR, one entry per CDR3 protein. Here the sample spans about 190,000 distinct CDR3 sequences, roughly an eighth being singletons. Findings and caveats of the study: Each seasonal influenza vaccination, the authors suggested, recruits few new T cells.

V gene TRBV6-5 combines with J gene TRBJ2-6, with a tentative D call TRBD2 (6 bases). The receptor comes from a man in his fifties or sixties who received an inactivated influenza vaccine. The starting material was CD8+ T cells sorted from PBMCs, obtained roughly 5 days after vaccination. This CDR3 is CASSYGGQVGANVLTF. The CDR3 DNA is TGTGCCAGCAGTTACGGAGGGCAAGTTGGGGCCAACGTCCTGACTTTC.